One and the same sample provided the 10 T cell receptor beta chains below, sequenced in a study of shared clonotypes between healthy human individuals. Some clones are missing from TCRdb's copy, which holds only in-frame ones; the method was immunoSEQ multiplex PCR. The profile shows around 2.1 million clones, almost 96% of them singletons. Sequenced input: naive CD4+ T cells sorted from blood. Subset noted: CD45RA+ positively selected. The receptors derive from a man younger than 35 in good health.

About this clone itself: The sample contains more than one DNA sequence encoding this CDR3. The chain is built from TRBV30 and TRBJ1-1; possibly TRBD1 for D (6 bases). Germline loops: CDR1 GTSNPN, CDR2 SVGIG (reference sequence). Between the trimmed V and J ends, which lost 3 bases and 5 bases, there was a span of 10 bases. This CDR3 is 12 amino acids long. This CDR3 reads CAWRGGNTEAFF. The CDR3 bases are TGTGCCTGGAGAGGGGGAAATACTGAAGCTTTCTTT.

This clone was detected a few times. This chain links TRBV6-5 with TRBJ1-2, with TRBD1 matching 8 bases. V trimming: 6 bases; J trimming: 3 bases; junction bases outside the gene matches: 3. From germline, CDR1 is MNHEY and CDR2 SVGAGI. The CDR3 covers 13 residues. The DNA for the CDR3 is TGTGCCAGCAGGCTGGACAGGGACTATGGCTACACCTTC. Its protein product is CASRLDRDYGYTF.

The chain couples TRBV7-2 to TRBJ1-6; 9 bases line up with TRBD1. V was clipped by 1 base and J by 11 bases; unmatched bases: 6. The CDR3 is 15 amino acids. The germline CDR1 and CDR2 sequences are SGHTA and FQGNSA. CDR3 nucleotide sequence: TGTGCCAGCAGCTTAGGGACAGGGGTGTTTCCACCCCTCCACTTT. Translating gives CASSLGTGVFPPLHF.

In this sample, this clone turned up a few times. V gene TRBV30 combines with J gene TRBJ1-5; D unclear. Germline CDR1 and CDR2: GTSNPN and SVGIG (reference sequence). This CDR3 is built from 14 residues. Trimming took off 4 bases at V and 3 bases at J, with 13 bases between the two ends. This CDR3 is CAWNDRGTNQPQHF. In DNA form, the CDR3 reads TGTGCCTGGAACGACCGGGGAACCAATCAGCCCCAGCATTTT.

As concerns this clone: The sample carries other DNA sequences with the same CDR3. The chain carries TRBV5-4 and TRBJ2-4, with 7 positions matching TRBD2. This CDR3 contains 14 residues. Germline V CDR1 and CDR2: SGHNT, YYREEE (reference sequence). Losses at the gene ends were 3 bases for V and 0 bases for J; bases not matched to a gene: 0. This CDR3 is CASSSGGAKNIQYF. For the CDR3, the DNA is TGTGCCAGCAGCTCGGGGGGAGCCAAAAACATTCAGTACTTC.

A word on this clone: In the same sample, other DNA sequences code for this CDR3. The rearrangement links TRBV7-2 to TRBJ2-5; a possible D gene is TRBD2 (6 bases). Trimming left V 1 base short and J 1 base short, with 13 bases between. CDR3 length: 16 residues. From germline, CDR1 is SGHTA and CDR2 FQGNSA. The CDR3 DNA reads TGTGCCAGCAGCTTAGTGGGCGGGGCCATCCAAGAGACCCAGTACTTC. Protein sequence: CASSLVGGAIQETQYF. The full variable domain, rest sourced from reference TRBV7-2 and TRBJ2-5, is GAGVSQSPSNKVTEKGKDVELRCDPISGHTALYWYRQSLGQGLEFLIYFQGNSAPDKSGLPSDRFSAERTGGSVSTLTIQRTQQEDSAVYLCASSLVGGAIQETQYFGPGTRLLVL.

The table lists this clone with a count of one. The V gene is TRBV30, the J gene TRBJ1-2, with 8 bases lining up with TRBD1. V lost 8 bases and J lost 5; bases outside the gene matches: 4. CDR1 GTSNPN and CDR2 SVGIG come from the germline V gene (reference sequence). The CDR3 is 11 amino acids. The CDR3 DNA reads as TGTGCCACAGGACAGGGATATGGCTACACCTTC. Translated, it gives CATGQGYGYTF.

The chain links TRBV14 to TRBJ2-1; D gene unclear. CDR3 length equals 15 residues. V lost 4 bases and J lost 0, with 10 bases in between. From germline, CDR1 is SGHDN and CDR2 FVKESK. CDR3 in DNA: TGTGCCAGCAGCCTCCGGCACAACTCCTACAATGAGCAGTTCTTC. It encodes CASSLRHNSYNEQFF.

V and J are TRBV29-1 and TRBJ1-4, with 12 bases lining up with TRBD1. Germline CDR1 reads SQVTM; CDR2 reads ANQGSEA. There are 15 residues in the CDR3. V shed 6 bases, J shed 7 bases, and the junction held 9 bases outside the gene matches. For the CDR3, the DNA is TGCAGCGTGGGACAGGGGGCGCAGGATCGTGAAAAACTGTTTTTT. Its translation is CSVGQGAQDREKLFF.

The rearrangement uses TRBV7-9 and TRBJ1-4; 11 positions agree with TRBD1. CDR3 size: 16 residues. Per the germline V gene, CDR1 is SEHNR and CDR2 is FQNEAQ (reference sequence). J gave up 5 bases and V 6 bases, and 8 bases lay outside the gene matches. CDR3 sequence: CASSSGQGATNEKLFF. The DNA of the CDR3 is TGTGCCAGCAGTTCCGGACAGGGGGCTACGAATGAAAAACTGTTTTTT.